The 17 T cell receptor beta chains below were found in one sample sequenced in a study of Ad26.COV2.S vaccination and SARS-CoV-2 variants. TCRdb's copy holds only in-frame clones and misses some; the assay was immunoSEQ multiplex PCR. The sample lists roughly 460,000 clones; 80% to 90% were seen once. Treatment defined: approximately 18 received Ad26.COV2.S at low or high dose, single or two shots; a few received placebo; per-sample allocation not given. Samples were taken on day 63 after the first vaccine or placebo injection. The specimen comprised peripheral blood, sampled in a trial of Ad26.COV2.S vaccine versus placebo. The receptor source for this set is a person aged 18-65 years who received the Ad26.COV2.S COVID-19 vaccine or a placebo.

Written as DNA, the CDR3 is TGCGCGGACGAGGGGGACGAGCAGTACTTC. This encodes CADEGDEQYF. V usage is TRBV23-1 and J usage is TRBJ2-7, with D maybe TRBD1 (6 bases). TRBV23-1 is recorded as an ORF, its role being uncertain. CDR3 length equals 10 residues.

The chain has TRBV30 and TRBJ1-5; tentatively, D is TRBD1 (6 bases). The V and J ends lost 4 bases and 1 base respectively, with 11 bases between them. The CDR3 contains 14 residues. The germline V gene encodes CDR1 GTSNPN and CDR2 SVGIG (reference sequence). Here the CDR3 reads CAWTTGQSNQPQHF. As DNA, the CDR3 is TGTGCCTGGACCACAGGGCAAAGCAATCAGCCCCAGCATTTT.

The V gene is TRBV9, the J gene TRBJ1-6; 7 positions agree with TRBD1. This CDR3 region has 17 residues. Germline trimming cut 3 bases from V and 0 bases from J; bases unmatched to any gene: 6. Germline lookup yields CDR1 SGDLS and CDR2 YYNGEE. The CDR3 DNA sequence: TGTGCCAGCAGCGGACAGGGATATTTCTCCTATAATTCACCCCTCCACTTT. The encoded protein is CASSGQGYFSYNSPLHF.

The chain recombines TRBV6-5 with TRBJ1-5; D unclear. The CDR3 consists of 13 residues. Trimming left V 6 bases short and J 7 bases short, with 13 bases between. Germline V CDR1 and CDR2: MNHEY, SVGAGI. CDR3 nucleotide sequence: TGTGCCAGCAGGTCCTACGCCTACCAGCCCCAGCATTTT. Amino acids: CASRSYAYQPQHF.

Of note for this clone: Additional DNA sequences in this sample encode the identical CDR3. The CDR3: CASSPTAGASYEQYF. CDR3 nucleotides: TGTGCCAGCAGTCCGACCGCCGGGGCCTCCTACGAGCAGTACTTC. The V and J genes are TRBV3-1 (or the pseudogene TRBV3-2) and TRBJ2-7, with D perhaps TRBD1 or TRBD2 (5 bases each). CDR1 and CDR2 from the germline V gene are LGHDT and YNNKEL (reference sequence). V was clipped by 6 bases and J by 0 bases, with 15 bases between them. CDR3 length equals 15 residues.

CDR3 loop: CASSLGAGWSYEQYF. CDR3 bases: TGTGCCAGCAGCTTGGGGGCAGGTTGGTCCTACGAGCAGTACTTC. The chain carries TRBV5-8 and TRBJ2-7; no reliable D call. V was pared by 0 bases and J by 1 base, with 11 bases between. Germline V gene data show CDR1 as SGHTS and CDR2 as YDEGEE. The CDR3 has 15 amino acids.

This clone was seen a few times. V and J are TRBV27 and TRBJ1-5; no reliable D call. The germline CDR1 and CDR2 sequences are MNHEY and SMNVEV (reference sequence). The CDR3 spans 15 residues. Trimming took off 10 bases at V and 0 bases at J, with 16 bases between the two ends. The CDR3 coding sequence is TGTGCCACCATACCGTGGCAGTATAGCAATCAGCCCCAGCATTTT. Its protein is CATIPWQYSNQPQHF.

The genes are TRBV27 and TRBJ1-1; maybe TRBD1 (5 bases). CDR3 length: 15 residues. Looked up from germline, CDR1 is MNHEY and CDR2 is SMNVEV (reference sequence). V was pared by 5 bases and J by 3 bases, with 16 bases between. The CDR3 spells CASSKDRRGDTEAFF. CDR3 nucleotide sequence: TGTGCCAGCAGTAAAGACCGCCGAGGGGACACTGAAGCTTTCTTT.

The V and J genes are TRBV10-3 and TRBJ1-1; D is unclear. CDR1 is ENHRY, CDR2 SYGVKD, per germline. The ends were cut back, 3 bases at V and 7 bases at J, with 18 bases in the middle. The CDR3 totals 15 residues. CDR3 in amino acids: CAISDYPTRPLEAFF. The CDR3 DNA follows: TGTGCCATCAGTGACTACCCTACCCGGCCACTTGAAGCTTTCTTT.

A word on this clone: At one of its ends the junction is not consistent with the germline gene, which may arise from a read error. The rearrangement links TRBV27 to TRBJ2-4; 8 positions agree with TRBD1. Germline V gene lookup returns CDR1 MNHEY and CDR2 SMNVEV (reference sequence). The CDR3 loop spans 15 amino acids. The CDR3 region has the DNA TGTGCCAGCAGTCTATCCGGACAGGGTCGAAACATTCAGTACTTC. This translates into CASSLSGQGRNIQYF.

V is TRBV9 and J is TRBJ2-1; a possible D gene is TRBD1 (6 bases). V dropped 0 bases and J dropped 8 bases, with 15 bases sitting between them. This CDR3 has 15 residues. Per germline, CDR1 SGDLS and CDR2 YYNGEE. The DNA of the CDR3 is TGTGCCAGCAGCGTAGGAAGGGTAGGGACACATGAGCAGTTCTTC. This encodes CASSVGRVGTHEQFF.

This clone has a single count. The CDR3 sequence: CASSLDWSGDRDYGYTF. The CDR3 nucleotides read TGTGCCAGCAGCTTGGATTGGTCGGGGGACAGGGACTATGGCTACACCTTC. The chain combines TRBV5-6 with TRBJ1-2; 9 bases agree with TRBD1. The CDR3 spans 17 residues. The V gene end was trimmed by 0 bases and the J gene end by 3 bases; junction bases not matched to a gene: 9. Germline loops: CDR1 SGHDT, CDR2 YYEEEE.

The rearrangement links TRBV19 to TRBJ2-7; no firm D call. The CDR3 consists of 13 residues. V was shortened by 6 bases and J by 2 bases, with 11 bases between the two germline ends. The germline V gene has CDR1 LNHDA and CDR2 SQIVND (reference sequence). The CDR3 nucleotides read TGTGCCAGTAGCCCGTCCGCTACCTACGAGCAGTACTTC. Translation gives CASSPSATYEQYF.

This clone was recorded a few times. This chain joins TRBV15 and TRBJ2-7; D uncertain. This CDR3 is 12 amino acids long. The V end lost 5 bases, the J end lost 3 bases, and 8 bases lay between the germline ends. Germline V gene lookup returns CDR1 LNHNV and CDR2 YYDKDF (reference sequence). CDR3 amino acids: CATSGQVYEQYF. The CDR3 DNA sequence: TGTGCCACCAGCGGCCAAGTCTACGAGCAGTACTTC.

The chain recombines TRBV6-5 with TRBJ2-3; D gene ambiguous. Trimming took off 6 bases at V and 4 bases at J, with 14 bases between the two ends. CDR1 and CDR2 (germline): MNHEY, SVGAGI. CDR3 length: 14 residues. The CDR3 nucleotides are TGTGCCAGCAGCCGCACAGAGAGTGCAGATACGCAGTATTTT. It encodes CASSRTESADTQYF.

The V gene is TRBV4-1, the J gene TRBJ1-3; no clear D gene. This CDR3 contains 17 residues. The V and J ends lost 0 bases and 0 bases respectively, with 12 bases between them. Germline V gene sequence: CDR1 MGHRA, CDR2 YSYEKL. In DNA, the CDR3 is TGCGCCAGCAGCCAAGACCGGCACAGCCTCTCTGGAAACACCATATATTTT. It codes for CASSQDRHSLSGNTIYF.

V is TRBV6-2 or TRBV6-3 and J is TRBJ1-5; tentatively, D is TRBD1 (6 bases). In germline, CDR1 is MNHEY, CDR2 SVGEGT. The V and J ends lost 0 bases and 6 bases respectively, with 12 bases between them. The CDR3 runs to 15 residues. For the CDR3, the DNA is TGTGCCAGCAGTTACTCAGGGGGATTCGGTCAGCCCCAGCATTTT. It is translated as CASSYSGGFGQPQHF.